A single sample gave rise to the 21 T cell receptor beta chains below, sequenced in a study of OX40 agonist ivuxolimab in advanced cancers. Here immunoSEQ multiplex PCR was the method, and the copy in TCRdb shows in-frame clones only, minus some. The sample holds 45,000 to 55,000 clones, under 85% seen once. The starting material was CD4+ or CD8+ T cells sorted from blood, obtained in a trial of the OX40 agonist ivuxolimab. All receptors derive from an adult with an advanced solid tumor such as melanoma, head and neck, liver or kidney cancer.

The chain combines TRBV2 with TRBJ2-5; 10 bases align to TRBD2. The germline V gene encodes CDR1 SNHLY and CDR2 FYNNEI. The ends lost 4 bases at V and 5 bases at J; junction bases unmatched: 16. The CDR3 spans 18 residues. The CDR3 DNA sequence: TGTGCCAGCAGTGGTAGGCGGGAGCGGGGGGGCCGATTGGAGACCCAGTACTTC. Amino acids: CASSGRRERGGRLETQYF.

The sample holds one count of this clone. The chain combines TRBV7-2 with TRBJ2-7; 8 positions match TRBD2. With 7 bases clipped from V and 3 bases from J, the junction kept 5 bases outside the gene matches. The CDR3 sequence is 13 residues long. Germline assignment: CDR1 SGHTA and CDR2 FQGNSA. CDR3 residues: CASKLAGFYEQYF. CDR3 in DNA: TGTGCCAGCAAGCTAGCGGGCTTCTACGAGCAGTACTTC.

The gene calls are TRBV10-2 and TRBJ1-6; 7 positions match TRBD1. Germline loops: CDR1 WSHSY, CDR2 SAAADI. The CDR3 runs to 17 residues. The J segment lost 1 base and the V segment lost 6 bases, leaving 9 bases of the junction unmatched. The DNA of the CDR3 is TGCGCCAGCAGAAGGACAGGCGGTTGGTCCTATAATTCACCCCTCCACTTT. Translation gives CASRRTGGWSYNSPLHF.

CDR3 nucleotides: TGCGCCAGCAGCAGTCTCCCTGAGAAGCAGTACTTC. Translating it yields CASSSLPEKQYF. J is TRBJ2-7 and V is TRBV5-1, with D hard to call. V gave up 4 bases and J gave up 8 bases, with 13 bases separating them. The CDR3 has 12 residues. Germline CDR1 reads SGHRS; CDR2 reads YFSETQ. Variable domain in full (rest from reference TRBV5-1 and TRBJ2-7): KAGVTQTPRYLIKTRGQQVTLSCSPISGHRSVSWYQQTPGQGLQFLFEYFSETQRNKGNFPGRFSGRQFSNSRSEMNVSTLELGDSALYLCASSSLPEKQYFGPGTRLTVT.

This chain joins TRBV10-3 and TRBJ2-5, with D perhaps assigned TRBD1 or TRBD2 (6 bases each). Trimming took off 5 bases at V and 3 bases at J, with 19 bases between the two ends. CDR1 ENHRY and CDR2 SYGVKD come from the germline V gene. The CDR3 loop spans 16 amino acids. The CDR3 bases are TGTGCCATCAGTTATAGCCCCCTAGGGGGGAAAGAGACCCAGTACTTC. It specifies CAISYSPLGGKETQYF.

This clone was counted only a few times. The J gene is TRBJ1-4, the V gene TRBV7-9, with a tentative D call TRBD1 (6 bases). Trimming shortened V by 5 bases and J by 8 bases, and 18 bases separated the two germline ends. CDR1 and CDR2 from the germline V gene are SEHNR and FQNEAQ (reference sequence). The CDR3 contains 15 residues. The CDR3, as DNA: TGTGCCAGCAGCGAGAATTTGGGGGCGTCCGAAAAACTGTTTTTT. It encodes CASSENLGASEKLFF.

The rearrangement links TRBV2 to TRBJ2-1, with D possibly being TRBD2 (6 bases). Trimming took off 6 bases at V and 1 base at J, with 10 bases between the two ends. Germline CDR1 SNHLY, CDR2 FYNNEI. The CDR3 is 14 amino acids. The CDR3 spells CASREDYSYNEQFF. DNA of the CDR3: TGTGCCAGCAGAGAGGACTATTCCTACAATGAGCAGTTCTTC. Full variable domain (rest looked up from reference TRBV2 and TRBJ2-1): EPEVTQTPSHQVTQMGQEVILRCVPISNHLYFYWYRQILGQKVEFLVSFYNNEISEKSEIFDDQFSVERPDGSNFTLKIRSTKLEDSAMYFCASREDYSYNEQFFGPGTRLTVL.

This clone has a handful of counts. V is TRBV7-9 and J is TRBJ1-6; D remains unclear. The CDR3 loop spans 16 amino acids. The germline CDR1 and CDR2 sequences are SEHNR and FQNEAQ (reference sequence). V lost 1 base and J lost 7, with 14 bases in between. The CDR3 coding sequence is TGTGCCAGCAGCTTAGAAGGAACAAGGCCGAATTCACCCCTCCACTTT. It yields the protein CASSLEGTRPNSPLHF.

The chain is built from TRBV7-2 and TRBJ1-5; D is ambiguous. CDR1 SGHTA and CDR2 FQGNSA come from the germline V gene. The length of the CDR3 is 15 residues. Between the trimmed V and J ends, which lost 1 base and 2 bases, there was a span of 9 bases. CDR3 loop: CASSLGGLRNQPQHF. The CDR3 DNA sequence: TGTGCCAGCAGCTTAGGGGGTTTGCGCAATCAGCCCCAGCATTTT.

In this sample, this clone turned up once. The chain couples TRBV18 to TRBJ2-7; D possibly corresponds to TRBD2 (7 bases). CDR3 length: 13 amino acids. Trimming took 5 bases from V and 3 from J, leaving 11 bases between them. Germline V gives CDR1 KGHSH, CDR2 LQKENI. In nucleotides, the CDR3 is TGTGCCAGCTCAAGGGGGGGCGGCTACGAGCAGTACTTC. Protein sequence: CASSRGGGYEQYF.

The chain links TRBV19 to TRBJ1-5, with D tentatively TRBD1 (5 bases). CDR3 size: 16 residues. Trimming removed 3 bases at V and 5 bases at J, with 17 bases between. The germline CDR1 and CDR2 sequences are LNHDA and SQIVND (reference sequence). This CDR3 is CASSIQVLGGYQPQHF. CDR3 nucleotides: TGTGCCAGTAGTATTCAGGTATTGGGGGGGTATCAGCCCCAGCATTTT.

A few counts support this clone. The chain couples TRBV7-2 to TRBJ2-1; 9 positions agree with TRBD2. The CDR3 runs 17 residues. V shed 5 bases and J 7 bases; nucleotides not matched to a gene: 15. CDR1 is SGHTA and CDR2 is FQGNSA in the germline V gene. The CDR3 reads CASSPHSGGYEANEQFF. CDR3 sequence (DNA): TGTGCCAGCAGCCCCCATAGCGGGGGCTATGAGGCGAATGAGCAGTTCTTC.

The V call is TRBV2, the J call TRBJ1-2; tentatively, D is TRBD1 (6 bases). Germline loops: CDR1 SNHLY, CDR2 FYNNEI. Deletions cut 7 bases from V and 5 bases from J, with 17 bases between. This CDR3 contains 14 residues. The CDR3 DNA follows: TGTGCCAGCACGCCGGGACAACGCCGGTATGGCTACACCTTC. Translating it yields CASTPGQRRYGYTF.

The chain uses TRBV5-1 and TRBJ2-2; 8 nucleotides agree with TRBD2. Germline loops: CDR1 SGHRS, CDR2 YFSETQ. The V and J ends lost 4 bases and 7 bases, in that order; junction bases with no gene match: 9. The CDR3 runs to 15 residues. CDR3: CASSRAGARNGELFF. The CDR3 DNA reads as TGCGCCAGCAGCCGAGCGGGGGCGCGGAACGGGGAGCTGTTTTTT.

The chain carries TRBV11-2 and TRBJ1-1; D gene uncertain. The ends were cut back, 3 bases at V and 5 bases at J, with 13 bases in the middle. Germline CDR1 reads SGHAT; CDR2 reads FQNNGV. The CDR3 contains 14 residues. CDR3 sequence (DNA): TGTGCCAGCAGCTTGTGGAGGGCACGGACTGAAGCTTTCTTT. The encoded protein is CASSLWRARTEAFF.

V gene TRBV7-6 combines with J gene TRBJ2-3; 14 nucleotides align to TRBD2. The junction had 10 bases not matched to a gene; V was cut back by 3 bases and J by 5 bases. Germline V CDR1 and CDR2: SGHVS, FNYEAQ. The CDR3 runs 18 residues. CDR3 nucleotide sequence: TGTGCCAGCAGCTTCACACCAGGGACTAGCGGGGGTAGAGATACGCAGTATTTT. Encoded protein: CASSFTPGTSGGRDTQYF.

The chain uses TRBV10-2 and TRBJ1-2; 11 bases match TRBD1. Germline CDR1 WSHSY, CDR2 SAAADI. The CDR3 contains 14 residues. V gave up 6 bases and J gave up 7 bases; unmatched junction bases: 7. The CDR3 coding sequence is TGCGCCAGCAGCCCCGGACAGGGGGCAGGTGGCTACACCTTC. The encoded protein is CASSPGQGAGGYTF.

CDR3 bases: TGTGCCTTTCCAGGATTCTCCTACAATGAGCAGTTCTTC. Amino acid sequence: CAFPGFSYNEQFF. The V gene is TRBV6-5, the J gene TRBJ2-1, with no clear D. Germline V CDR1 and CDR2: MNHEY, SVGAGI. The CDR3 runs 13 residues. The V end lost 11 bases, the J end lost 0 bases, and 11 bases lay between the germline ends.

This chain uses TRBV30 with TRBJ2-4; 8 nucleotides match TRBD2. Germline CDR1 is GTSNPN and CDR2 is SVGIG (reference sequence). The junction had 10 bases not matched to a gene; V was cut back by 3 bases and J by 9 bases. The CDR3 length is 14 residues. The CDR3 protein is CAWRGGLDLAIQYF. CDR3 coding DNA: TGTGCCTGGAGGGGGGGACTAGATCTTGCCATTCAGTACTTC.

The chain has TRBV5-3 and TRBJ1-2, with TRBD1 as a possible D gene (6 bases). TRBV5-3 is an ORF, and what it does is uncertain. The CDR3 runs to 15 residues. V lost 4 bases, J lost 0 bases, and 13 bases lay in between. The CDR3 reads CARSIPGAANYGYTF. The CDR3 nucleotides are TGTGCCAGAAGCATCCCAGGGGCGGCTAACTATGGCTACACCTTC.

The V gene is TRBV2, the J gene TRBJ2-3; 13 bases line up with TRBD2. The CDR3 sequence is 17 residues long. Germline V gene sequence: CDR1 SNHLY, CDR2 FYNNEI. V lost 5 bases and J lost 0; bases outside the gene matches: 5. CDR3 nucleotides: TGTGCCAGCAGTCGACTAGCGGGGGGTCCGAGCACAGATACGCAGTATTTT. Translation gives CASSRLAGGPSTDTQYF.